The 13 T cell receptor beta chains given below trace back to one sample, sequenced in a study of blood T cell repertoires in COVID-19. Libraries were prepared by immunoSEQ multiplex PCR; TCRdb keeps only in-frame clonotypes and omits some of them. The table lists about 260,000 clones, about nine tenths of them singletons. Source material: peripheral blood. The receptor set was obtained from a man aged 40-55 years with active or convalescent COVID-19.

The chain is built from TRBV19 and TRBJ2-7; TRBD1 aligns across 7 bases. Trimming removed 7 bases from V and 6 bases from J; junction bases left unmatched: 9. From germline, CDR1 is LNHDA and CDR2 SQIVND (reference sequence). This CDR3 is built from 13 residues. This CDR3 is CASTIGQASEQYF. CDR3 DNA sequence: TGTGCCAGTACGATAGGACAGGCCAGCGAGCAGTACTTC.

The V call is TRBV18, the J call TRBJ1-4; D is undetermined. The CDR3 spans 17 residues. Germline V gene lookup returns CDR1 KGHSH and CDR2 LQKENI. V lost 4 bases, J lost 8 bases, and 23 bases lay in between. The CDR3 spells CASSLDGSMSGTEKLFF. The CDR3 region has the DNA TGTGCCAGCTCACTCGACGGTAGTATGTCGGGTACGGAAAAACTGTTTTTT. The whole variable domain, remainder taken from reference TRBV18 and TRBJ1-4, is NAGVMQNPRHLVRRRGQEARLRCSPMKGHSHVYWYRQLPEEGLKFMVYLQKENIIDESGMPKERFSAEFPKEGPSILRIQQVVRGDSAAYFCASSLDGSMSGTEKLFFGSGTQLSVL.

V gene TRBV11-1 combines with J gene TRBJ2-2, with a possible D match to TRBD1 (6 bases). V was clipped by 1 base and J by 2 bases, with 11 bases between them. CDR1 and CDR2 (germline): SGHAT, FQDESV (reference sequence). The CDR3 spans 16 residues. CDR3 nucleotides: TGTGCCAGCAGCTTAGGGGGGCCGGGCAACACCGGGGAGCTGTTTTTT. This translates into CASSLGGPGNTGELFF.

The CDR3 DNA follows: TGTGCCAGCAGTGAAGGGGGGACAGGCCGCTACGAGCAGTACTTC. Protein sequence: CASSEGGTGRYEQYF. The chain combines TRBV6-1 with TRBJ2-7, with TRBD1 matching over 8 bases. The CDR3 extends over 15 amino acids. Germline CDR1 is MNHNS and CDR2 is SASEGT. J was trimmed by 3 bases and V by 1 base; bases with no gene match: 5.

The chain is built from TRBV5-4 and TRBJ2-7, with 8 bases lining up with TRBD1. V lost 3 bases to trimming and J lost 2 bases; unmatched junction nucleotides: 4. The CDR3 is made up of 14 amino acids. The germline V gene has CDR1 SGHNT and CDR2 YYREEE (reference sequence). This CDR3 is CASSYGQGAYEQYF. CDR3 DNA sequence: TGTGCCAGCAGCTATGGACAGGGAGCCTACGAGCAGTACTTC.

The J gene is TRBJ1-2, the V gene TRBV21-1; the listed D gene, TRBD1, was not tested against the DNA. TRBV21-1 is noted as a pseudogene. The CDR3 consists of 11 residues. The CDR3 nucleotides read TGTGCCAGCAGCCGACAAAATGGCTACACCTTC. The encoded protein is CASSRQNGYTF.

The chain recombines TRBV7-3 with TRBJ2-6; TRBD2 agrees at 7 bases. The J segment lost 0 bases and the V segment lost 4 bases, leaving 3 bases of the junction unmatched. This CDR3 region has 16 residues. CDR1 is SGHTA and CDR2 is FQGTGA in the germline V gene. In DNA form, the CDR3 reads TGTGCCAGCAGCTCCCGGGGGGTCTCTGGGGCCAACGTCCTGACTTTC. This gives the protein CASSSRGVSGANVLTF.

The J gene is TRBJ2-7, the V gene TRBV19; a weak D match, TRBD1 (7 bases). The CDR3 covers 14 residues. The V end was cut by 5 bases, the J end by 1 base, with 12 bases between. Germline lookup yields CDR1 LNHDA and CDR2 SQIVND (reference sequence). The chain's CDR3 is CASSQGEASYEQYF. CDR3 coding DNA: TGTGCCAGTAGTCAGGGGGAGGCATCCTACGAGCAGTACTTC.

The chain couples TRBV5-4 to TRBJ2-1, with D hard to call. V was pared by 5 bases and J by 8 bases, with 14 bases between. The CDR3 loop spans 13 amino acids. Germline lookup yields CDR1 SGHNT and CDR2 YYREEE (reference sequence). The CDR3 reads CASRPPSRDEQFF. The CDR3, as DNA: TGTGCCAGCAGACCCCCTAGTCGCGATGAGCAGTTCTTC. Complete variable domain (other parts from reference TRBV5-4 and TRBJ2-1): ETGVTQSPTHLIKTRGQQVTLRCSSQSGHNTVSWYQQALGQGPQFIFQYYREEENGRGNFPPRFSGLQFPNYSSELNVNALELDDSALYLCASRPPSRDEQFFGPGTRLTVL.

This chain connects TRBV7-3 to TRBJ2-1; 8 bases align to TRBD2. V lost 5 bases to trimming and J lost 0 bases; unmatched junction nucleotides: 6. CDR3 length: 16 amino acids. CDR1 and CDR2 from the germline V gene are SGHTA and FQGTGA. CDR3 sequence (DNA): TGTGCCAGCAGCCCAATAGCGGGGAGCTCCTACAATGAGCAGTTCTTC. Amino acids: CASSPIAGSSYNEQFF. The whole variable domain, remainder taken from reference TRBV7-3 and TRBJ2-1, is GAGVSQTPSNKVTEKGKYVELRCDPISGHTALYWYRQSLGQGPEFLIYFQGTGAADDSGLPNDRFFAVRPEGSVSTLKIQRTERGDSAVYLCASSPIAGSSYNEQFFGPGTRLTVL.

The V gene is TRBV5-3, the J gene TRBJ1-2; no definite D call. TRBV5-3 is filed as an ORF, its function uncertain. The CDR3 is 12 amino acids. V lost 4 bases and J lost 8, with 12 bases in between. The CDR3 DNA reads TGTGCCAGAAGCCGCCCGCTGGGCGGCTACACCTTC. Its protein is CARSRPLGGYTF.

The chain links TRBV5-8 to TRBJ1-1; possible D gene TRBD1, 5 bases. V lost 3 bases and J lost 2, with 14 bases in between. This CDR3 has 15 residues. The germline CDR1 and CDR2 sequences are SGHTS and YDEGEE. This CDR3 reads CASSSRWGRNTEAFF. The DNA for the CDR3 is TGTGCCAGCAGCTCGAGATGGGGCCGAAACACTGAAGCTTTCTTT.

V is TRBV5-1 and J is TRBJ2-3, with D tentatively TRBD2 (5 bases). The CDR3 loop spans 14 amino acids. The V gene lost 7 bases and the J gene lost 7 bases, with 19 bases spanning the gap. Germline CDR1 is SGHRS and CDR2 is YFSETQ. The DNA for the CDR3 is TGCGCCAGCGCACCCCGGGATAGAGCAAATACGCAGTATTTT. Amino acids: CASAPRDRANTQYF.